The source of this T cell receptor (beta chain) is a study of control samples from healthy donors and cancer patients. Germline CDR1 GTSNPN, CDR2 SVGIG (reference sequence). The CDR3 extends over 13 amino acids. Germline trimming cut 2 bases from V and 11 bases from J; bases unmatched to any gene: 10. Here immunoSEQ multiplex PCR was the method, and the copy in TCRdb shows in-frame clones only, minus some. The table records tens of thousands of clones, 65% to 85% of them present only once. The sequencing input was PBMCs. The clonotype comes from a man between 65 and 80 years old with lung cancer. The chain links TRBV30 to TRBJ1-1; 8 bases match TRBD1. CDR3: CAWSQGAPGWAFF. The CDR3 DNA follows: TGTGCCTGGAGTCAGGGGGCGCCGGGGTGGGCTTTCTTT. Full variable domain (rest looked up from reference TRBV30 and TRBJ1-1): SQTIHQWPATLVQPVGSPLSLECTVEGTSNPNLYWYRQAAGRGLQLLFYSVGIGQISSEVPQNLSASRPQDRQFILSSKKLLLSDSGFYLCAWSQGAPGWAFFGQGTRLTVV.